What follows are 25 T cell receptor beta chains derived from one specimen sequenced in a study of T cells in Graves' hyperthyroidism and ophthalmopathy. TCR beta CDR3 sequences were amplified from RNA transcripts. The HTBI primer set drove a first-round RT-PCR of the TCR CDR3. Via MiXCR, TCRdb re-called the multiplex PCR reads, giving one row per CDR3 protein. The sample has hundreds of thousands of distinct CDR3 sequences; 14% are singletons. Sequencing was carried out using blood. Every receptor here comes from a woman aged 18-30 years with Graves' hyperthyroidism.

Many counts were recorded for this clonotype. V and J are TRBV19 and TRBJ2-7; the D gene is possibly TRBD1 (5 bases). The CDR3 runs 16 residues. The V end lost 3 bases, the J end lost 2 bases, and 17 bases lay between the germline ends. CDR1 and CDR2 (germline): LNHDA, SQIVND (reference sequence). CDR3 coding DNA: TGTGCCAGTAGTATGGGTGACAGCTCCCGAGCCTACGAGCAGTACTTC. This codes for CASSMGDSSRAYEQYF.

This clonotype turned up a few times. The chain joins TRBV6-5 to TRBJ2-1; 10 nucleotides line up with TRBD1. Germline V gene data show CDR1 as MNHEY and CDR2 as SVGAGI. Trimming took 2 bases from V and 7 from J; bases not matched to a gene: 8. The CDR3 loop spans 16 amino acids. The CDR3 bases are TGTGCCAGCAGTTACCCGGGACAGGGGTTGAGGAATGAGCAGTTCTTC. Amino acids: CASSYPGQGLRNEQFF.

This clonotype came up many times. The chain links TRBV18 to TRBJ1-4, with D maybe TRBD1 (6 bases). The length of the CDR3 is 15 residues. Germline V gives CDR1 KGHSH, CDR2 LQKENI. V lost 1 base and J 8 bases, leaving 14 bases between the germline ends. CDR3 region: CASSPRAGVGEKLFF. The CDR3 bases are TGTGCCAGCTCACCACGGGCAGGGGTCGGCGAAAAACTGTTTTTT.

This clonotype was detected many times. The V gene is TRBV18, the J gene TRBJ2-1; maybe TRBD1 (6 bases). V lost 3 bases and J 4 bases, leaving 25 bases between the germline ends. The CDR3 consists of 19 residues. Germline CDR1 is KGHSH and CDR2 is LQKENI. In DNA form, the CDR3 reads TGTGCCAGCTCACCCCAGGCACAGGGTACAATCCGCCGGTACAATGAGCAGTTCTTC. Protein product: CASSPQAQGTIRRYNEQFF. The full variable domain, with the rest looked up from reference TRBV18 and TRBJ2-1, is NAGVMQNPRHLVRRRGQEARLRCSPMKGHSHVYWYRQLPEEGLKFMVYLQKENIIDESGMPKERFSAEFPKEGPSILRIQQVVRGDSAAYFCASSPQAQGTIRRYNEQFFGPGTRLTVL.

This clonotype was counted many times. This chain links TRBV15 with TRBJ2-5; TRBD2 agrees at 7 bases. In germline, CDR1 is LNHNV, CDR2 YYDKDF (reference sequence). Trimming removed 6 bases from V and 0 bases from J; junction bases left unmatched: 4. The CDR3 runs to 14 residues. The CDR3 reads CATRSGTYQETQYF. For the CDR3, the DNA is TGTGCCACCAGAAGCGGGACGTACCAAGAGACCCAGTACTTC.

This clonotype was detected only a few times. J is TRBJ2-5 and V is TRBV3-1, with 7 bases that match TRBD2. V dropped 3 bases and J dropped 4; count of bases not matched to a gene: 8. Germline-derived CDR1 and CDR2 are LGHDT and YNNKEL (reference sequence). CDR3 length: 15 residues. The CDR3 reads CASSHPLGRRETQYF. For the CDR3, the DNA is TGTGCCAGCAGCCACCCCCTCGGGAGGAGAGAGACCCAGTACTTC.

There are a few counts of this clonotype. The gene calls are TRBV6-1 and TRBJ2-7, with 12 bases identical to TRBD2. CDR3 length: 15 residues. The germline gives CDR1 MNHNS, CDR2 SASEGT. The V segment lost 6 bases and the J segment 0 bases; nucleotides outside the gene matches: 3. CDR3 region: CASSRTSGASYEQYF. The CDR3 DNA is TGTGCCAGCAGCCGGACTAGCGGGGCCTCCTACGAGCAGTACTTC.

This clonotype appeared many times. J is TRBJ2-3 and V is TRBV11-2; 14 bases align to TRBD2. Germline CDR1 SGHAT, CDR2 FQNNGV. The CDR3 has 15 residues. J lost 4 bases, V lost 5 bases, and 2 bases had no gene match. This CDR3 is CASSPGLAGADTQYF. The CDR3 region has the DNA TGTGCCAGCAGCCCGGGACTAGCGGGAGCAGATACGCAGTATTTT.

This clonotype has at least ten counts. The chain uses TRBV3-1 and TRBJ1-4; D is undetermined. Germline CDR1 LGHDT, CDR2 YNNKEL (reference sequence). The germline V and J ends were trimmed by 4 bases and 8 bases, with 14 bases remaining between them. CDR3 length: 14 amino acids. CDR3 nucleotide sequence: TGTGCCAGCAGCCCACGGAGGGCAGAGGAAAAACTGTTTTTT. Its protein is CASSPRRAEEKLFF.

This chain uses TRBV20-1 with TRBJ1-3, with no clear D. The CDR3 is made up of 15 amino acids. Germline lookup yields CDR1 DFQATT and CDR2 SNEGSKA (reference sequence). The V and J ends lost 2 bases and 0 bases respectively, with 11 bases between them. CDR3 bases: TGCAGTGCTAGACAGGCAGGAGCCTCTGGAAACACCATATATTTT. Amino acid sequence: CSARQAGASGNTIYF.

Many counts were recorded for this clonotype. The chain carries TRBV19 and TRBJ2-1, with D perhaps TRBD1 or TRBD2 (5 bases each). V gave up 2 bases and J gave up 0 bases, with 14 bases separating them. The CDR3 runs to 17 residues. Germline V lookup: CDR1 LNHDA, CDR2 SQIVND (reference sequence). CDR3 protein: CASSIIGDRSSYNEQFF. The CDR3 region has the DNA TGTGCCAGTAGTATAATCGGGGACCGCAGCTCCTACAATGAGCAGTTCTTC.

The chain has TRBV20-1 and TRBJ2-7; 8 nucleotides line up with TRBD2. This CDR3 has 14 residues. Looked up from germline, CDR1 is DFQATT and CDR2 is SNEGSKA (reference sequence). J was trimmed by 3 bases and V by 3 bases; bases with no gene match: 7. The DNA for the CDR3 is TGCAGTGCTAGGGGCGTTAGCGGGAACTACGAGCAGTACTTC. Residues: CSARGVSGNYEQYF.

V usage is TRBV12-3 or TRBV12-4 and J usage is TRBJ1-5; 7 positions match TRBD1. The CDR3 totals 13 residues. With V trimmed by 3 bases and J by 7 bases, 3 bases remained unmatched. CDR3 in amino acids: CASSLGQSQPQHF. In DNA, the CDR3 is TGTGCCAGCAGTTTGGGACAGAGCCAGCCCCAGCATTTT.

This clonotype came up many times. V and J are TRBV2 and TRBJ2-1; TRBD2 might be the D (6 bases). The CDR3 runs to 14 residues. Germline loops: CDR1 SNHLY, CDR2 FYNNEI. Trimming stripped 4 bases from V and 3 bases from J, with 10 bases between. In DNA form, the CDR3 reads TGTGCCAGCAGTGGCGGGACGCGCTACAATGAGCAGTTCTTC. This codes for CASSGGTRYNEQFF. Full variable domain (remainder filled in from reference TRBV2 and TRBJ2-1): EPEVTQTPSHQVTQMGQEVILRCVPISNHLYFYWYRQILGQKVEFLVSFYNNEISEKSEIFDDQFSVERPDGSNFTLKIRSTKLEDSAMYFCASSGGTRYNEQFFGPGTRLTVL.

The chain joins TRBV20-1 to TRBJ1-3, with D possibly being TRBD1 (6 bases). The CDR3 consists of 14 residues. Germline V gene data show CDR1 as DFQATT and CDR2 as SNEGSKA (reference sequence). Trimming pared 5 bases from V and 9 bases from J, leaving 20 bases between. The CDR3 here is CSAGEGGPRGTIYF. For the CDR3, the DNA is TGCAGTGCTGGGGAGGGGGGTCCCAGGGGCACCATATATTTT.

This clonotype was observed once. The rearrangement links TRBV30 to TRBJ1-1; TRBD1 aligns across 7 bases. Germline loops: CDR1 GTSNPN, CDR2 SVGIG (reference sequence). V lost 8 bases to trimming and J lost 3 bases; unmatched junction nucleotides: 6. This CDR3 contains 12 residues. The CDR3 DNA follows: TGTGCCAGTAAAACAGGGGACACTGAAGCTTTCTTT. Translated, it gives CASKTGDTEAFF.

This clonotype has a handful of counts. This chain connects TRBV28 to TRBJ2-7; possibly TRBD2 for D (5 bases). The CDR3 runs to 14 residues. Trimming pared 2 bases from V and 5 bases from J, leaving 13 bases between. The germline gives CDR1 MDHEN, CDR2 SYDVKM. CDR3 sequence: CASSLLSTGNEQYF. In nucleotides, the CDR3 is TGTGCCAGCAGTTTACTCAGCACGGGGAACGAGCAGTACTTC.

This clonotype was seen many times. The genes are TRBV12-3 or TRBV12-4 and TRBJ2-5, with D perhaps TRBD1 (6 bases). The CDR3 contains 16 residues. V dropped 1 base and J dropped 5 bases, with 17 bases sitting between them. This chain's CDR3 is CASSLGQVPTGETQYF. In nucleotides, the CDR3 is TGTGCCAGCAGTTTAGGACAGGTCCCAACTGGGGAGACCCAGTACTTC.

This clonotype was counted only a few times. This chain joins TRBV5-1 and TRBJ2-7; D gene unclear. From germline, CDR1 is SGHRS and CDR2 YFSETQ. Trimming took 5 bases from V and 3 from J, leaving 18 bases between them. The CDR3 spans 15 residues. Here the CDR3 reads CASRGTPAGYYEQYF. DNA of the CDR3: TGCGCCAGCAGGGGAACCCCGGCAGGCTACTACGAGCAGTACTTC.

The chain carries TRBV7-3 and TRBJ2-1; the match to TRBD2 covers 11 bases. This CDR3 region has 15 residues. The germline V gene has CDR1 SGHTA and CDR2 FQGTGA. With V trimmed by 5 bases and J by 6 bases, 6 bases remained unmatched. The CDR3 DNA is TGTGCCAGCAGCCCCGAAGGGACTAGCGGCAATGAGCAGTTCTTC. Translated, it gives CASSPEGTSGNEQFF.

This clonotype occurred a few times. V and J are TRBV9 and TRBJ2-5; 7 bases fit TRBD2. CDR1 and CDR2 from the germline V gene are SGDLS and YYNGEE. Unmatched junction bases numbered 5, after V lost 2 bases and J lost 1 base. The CDR3 is 15 amino acids. CDR3: CASSVSGWTQETQYF. The CDR3, as DNA: TGTGCCAGCAGCGTTAGCGGGTGGACCCAAGAGACCCAGTACTTC.

This clonotype showed up just a few times. The rearrangement links TRBV2 to TRBJ2-1; D gene unclear. The CDR3 covers 14 residues. Germline values: CDR1 SNHLY, CDR2 FYNNEI. The germline V and J ends were trimmed by 8 bases and 5 bases, with 16 bases remaining between them. The CDR3 DNA reads TGTGCCAGCCGCCTTGGGCTCCGACACAATGAGCAGTTCTTC. This codes for CASRLGLRHNEQFF.

V and J are TRBV9 and TRBJ2-3, with TRBD2 identical over 11 bases. V lost 4 bases, J lost 7 bases, and 8 bases stayed unmatched. CDR3 length: 15 residues. Germline lookup yields CDR1 SGDLS and CDR2 YYNGEE. CDR3 protein: CASSPPGLAANTQYF. CDR3 bases: TGTGCCAGCAGCCCGCCGGGACTAGCGGCAAATACGCAGTATTTT.

In this sample, this clonotype turned up many times. V gene TRBV28 combines with J gene TRBJ2-7; a possible D gene is TRBD1 (5 bases). V was clipped by 5 bases and J by 0 bases, with 14 bases between them. The CDR3 runs to 15 residues. Germline values: CDR1 MDHEN, CDR2 SYDVKM. The CDR3 is CASSRGSGYSYEQYF. CDR3 coding DNA: TGTGCCAGCAGTCGAGGATCAGGGTACTCCTACGAGCAGTACTTC. Full variable domain (rest looked up from reference TRBV28 and TRBJ2-7): DVKVTQSSRYLVKRTGEKVFLECVQDMDHENMFWYRQDPGLGLRLIYFSYDVKMKEKGDIPEGYSVSREKKERFSLILESASTNQTSMYLCASSRGSGYSYEQYFGPGTRLTVT.

This clonotype was recorded many times. This chain connects TRBV18 to TRBJ2-5, with D possibly TRBD1 on 6 matching bases. V was trimmed by 6 bases and J by 1 base, leaving 12 bases between them. The germline V gene encodes CDR1 KGHSH and CDR2 LQKENI. The length of the CDR3 is 14 residues. CDR3 protein: CASSHKGVQETQYF. Written as DNA, the CDR3 is TGTGCCAGCTCCCACAAGGGGGTCCAAGAGACCCAGTACTTC.